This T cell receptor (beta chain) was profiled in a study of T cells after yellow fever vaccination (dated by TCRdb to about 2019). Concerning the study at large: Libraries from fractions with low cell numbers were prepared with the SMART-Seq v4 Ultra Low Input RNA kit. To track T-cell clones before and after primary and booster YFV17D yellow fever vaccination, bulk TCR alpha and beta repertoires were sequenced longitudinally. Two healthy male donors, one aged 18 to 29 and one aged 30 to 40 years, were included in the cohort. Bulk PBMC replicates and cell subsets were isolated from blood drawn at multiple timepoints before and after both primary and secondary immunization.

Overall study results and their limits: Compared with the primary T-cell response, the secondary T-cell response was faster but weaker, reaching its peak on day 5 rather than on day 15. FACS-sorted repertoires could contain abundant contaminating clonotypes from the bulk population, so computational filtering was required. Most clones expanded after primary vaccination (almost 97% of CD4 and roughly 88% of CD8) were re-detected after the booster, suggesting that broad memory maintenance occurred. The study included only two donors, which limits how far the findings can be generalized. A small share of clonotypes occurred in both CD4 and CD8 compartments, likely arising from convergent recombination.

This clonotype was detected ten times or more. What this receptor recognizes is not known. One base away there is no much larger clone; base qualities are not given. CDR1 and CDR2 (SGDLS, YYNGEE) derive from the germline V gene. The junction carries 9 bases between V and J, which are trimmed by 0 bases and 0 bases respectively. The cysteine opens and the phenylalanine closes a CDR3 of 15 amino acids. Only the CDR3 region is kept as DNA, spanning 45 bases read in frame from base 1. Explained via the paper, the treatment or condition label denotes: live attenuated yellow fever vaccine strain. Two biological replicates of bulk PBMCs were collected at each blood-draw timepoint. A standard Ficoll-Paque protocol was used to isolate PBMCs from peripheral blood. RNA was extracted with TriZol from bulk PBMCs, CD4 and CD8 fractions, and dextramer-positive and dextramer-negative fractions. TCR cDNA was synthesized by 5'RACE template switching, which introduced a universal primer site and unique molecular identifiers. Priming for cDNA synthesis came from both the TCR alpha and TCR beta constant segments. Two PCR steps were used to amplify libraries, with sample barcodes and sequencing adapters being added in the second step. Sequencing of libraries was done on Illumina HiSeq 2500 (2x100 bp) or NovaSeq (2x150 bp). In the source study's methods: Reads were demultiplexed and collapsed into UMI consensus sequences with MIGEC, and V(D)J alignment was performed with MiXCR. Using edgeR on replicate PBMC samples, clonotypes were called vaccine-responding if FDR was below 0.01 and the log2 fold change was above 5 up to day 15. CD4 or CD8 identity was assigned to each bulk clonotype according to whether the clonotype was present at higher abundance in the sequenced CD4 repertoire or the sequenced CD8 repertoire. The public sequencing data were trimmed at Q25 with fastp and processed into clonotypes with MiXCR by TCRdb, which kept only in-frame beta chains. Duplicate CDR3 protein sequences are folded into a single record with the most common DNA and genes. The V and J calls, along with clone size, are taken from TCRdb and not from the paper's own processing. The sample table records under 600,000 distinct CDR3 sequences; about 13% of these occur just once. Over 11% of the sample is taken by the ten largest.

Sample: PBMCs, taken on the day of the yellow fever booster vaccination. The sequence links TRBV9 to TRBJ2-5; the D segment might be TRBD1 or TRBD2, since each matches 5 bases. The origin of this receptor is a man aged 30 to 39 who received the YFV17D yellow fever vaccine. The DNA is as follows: TGTGCCAGCAGCGTAGGAGGGACCTACCAAGAGACCCAGTACTTC. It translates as CASSVGGTYQETQYF. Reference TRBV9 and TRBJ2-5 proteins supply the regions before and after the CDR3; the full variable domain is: DSGVTQTPKHLITATGQRVTLRCSPRSGDLSVYWYQQSLDQGLQFLIQYYNGEERAKGNILERFSAQQFPDLHSELNLSSLELGDSALYFCASSVGGTYQETQYFGPGTRLLVL.